This paragraph covers one T cell receptor (beta chain) sequence. The clone's antigen remains unknown. Base qualities are not at hand, and no much larger clone is one base apart. The data are from a study of PD-1 blockade in mismatch repair-deficient tumors (dated by TCRdb to 2016 to 2017). Regarding the study in general: The trial enrolled about 90 consecutive patients with roughly 11 mismatch repair-deficient cancer types between 2013 and 2016, all previously treated and progressing. Tumor-associated T cell clones in the peripheral blood of patients responding to PD-1 blockade were tracked using deep sequencing of TCR CDR3 regions. The full study reports these points: Clones residing in the tumor, which were often undetectable in blood before treatment, expanded quickly after pembrolizumab and then contracted, generally before radiologic responses.

Mismatch repair deficiency was established in every enrolled patient by polymerase chain reaction or immunohistochemistry. A few patients who responded to pembrolizumab therapy underwent TCR sequencing. Pembrolizumab PD-1 blockade was prospectively tested in advanced mismatch repair-deficient cancers, regardless of tissue of origin, in the phase II trial. Serial peripheral blood T cell samples were collected before and at multiple times after starting PD-1 blockade. Blood sampling times were expressed in weeks after the first pembrolizumab dose. V loses 4 bases, J loses 4 bases, and the germline ends lie 5 bases apart. The germline V gene (reference sequence) yields DFQATT for CDR1 and SNEGSKA for CDR2. Including the terminal cysteine and phenylalanine, the CDR3 comprises 11 residues. The DNA shown is the 33-base CDR3, in frame from base 1. Libraries were built with the immunoSEQ multiplex PCR assay. TCRdb obtained this table from immuneACCESS and retained in-frame rearrangements with V and J assigned. These tables miss some clones; where compared with another copy, unresolved V genes account for less than half of the shortfall, and the remainder is unexplained. The sample table shows some 130,000 clones, and roughly 90% are seen once. Of the sample, around 11% is held by the ten largest clones.

The sequence was obtained from an adult with mismatch repair-deficient cancer. The sequencing used peripheral blood, collected 72 weeks after starting pembrolizumab. The V gene is TRBV20-1 and the J gene is TRBJ2-1; confidence is insufficient to name the D gene. This receptor carries the CDR3 CSAIGYNEQFF. The nucleotide sequence is given as TGCAGTGCTATCGGATACAATGAGCAGTTCTTC.